These 29 T cell receptor beta chains came from one sample sequenced in a study of patients and donors after allogeneic stem cell transplantation. MiXCR was run by TCRdb on the RT-PCR reads, yielding one entry per CDR3 protein. The sample lists 150,000 to 200,000 distinct CDR3 sequences, about 24% occurring once. The sequencing input was blood, either unsorted or a sorted T cell fraction (not recorded which). The origin of the receptors is a human donor who was either an allogeneic HSCT recipient or a stem cell or donor lymphocyte infusion donor (not recorded which). It is not recorded whose cells these are; they may come from a transplant donor.

This clonotype was seen a handful of times. The chain recombines TRBV20-1 with TRBJ2-1, with D unclear. Germline CDR1 DFQATT, CDR2 SNEGSKA (reference sequence). The V and J ends lost 7 bases and 9 bases respectively, with 10 bases between them. The CDR3 has 10 amino acids. The CDR3 loop reads CSGIWGEQFF. In DNA form, the CDR3 reads TGCAGTGGGATTTGGGGTGAGCAGTTCTTC.

This clonotype appeared a few times. For the CDR3, the DNA is TGTGCCAGCACCCGGGACTTAGGCACAGATACGCAGTATTTT. This encodes CASTRDLGTDTQYF. This chain uses TRBV6-2 or TRBV6-3 with TRBJ2-3; possibly TRBD2 for D (6 bases). Germline V gene sequence: CDR1 MNHEY, CDR2 SVGEGT. The CDR3 contains 14 residues. Trimming took off 7 bases at V and 1 base at J, with 12 bases between the two ends.

CDR3 residues: CSARRADTQYF. For the CDR3, the DNA is TGCAGTGCTAGGAGGGCAGATACGCAGTATTTT. V is TRBV20-1 and J is TRBJ2-3; possibly TRBD2 for D (5 bases). The V gene's germline CDR1 is DFQATT and CDR2 SNEGSKA (reference sequence). V lost 3 bases, J lost 4 bases, and 5 bases lay in between. The CDR3 covers 11 residues.

This clonotype has a handful of counts. The chain joins TRBV12-3 or TRBV12-4 to TRBJ2-1; D remains unclear. The CDR3 sequence is 13 residues long. Trimming took 3 bases from V and 8 from J, leaving 11 bases between them. This CDR3 is CASSFGTWDEQFF. DNA of the CDR3: TGTGCCAGCAGTTTTGGTACTTGGGATGAGCAGTTCTTC.

This clonotype has only a few counts. The chain carries TRBV7-2 and TRBJ1-1; no clear D. The V and J ends lost 5 bases and 0 bases respectively, with 13 bases between them. CDR1 and CDR2 from the germline V gene are SGHTA and FQGNSA. The length of the CDR3 is 15 residues. CDR3 bases: TGTGCCAGCAGCCCCGGAGGAAGTATGAACACTGAAGCTTTCTTT. This codes for CASSPGGSMNTEAFF.

This chain links TRBV12-3 or TRBV12-4 with TRBJ2-3; 7 bases align to TRBD1. The CDR3 runs to 15 residues. The ends lost 2 bases at V and 5 bases at J; junction bases unmatched: 7. The CDR3 DNA reads TGTGCCAGCAGTTTACCGACAGGGTTCGGAGATACGCAGTATTTT. The encoded protein is CASSLPTGFGDTQYF.

V is TRBV7-8 and J is TRBJ2-1; D is perhaps TRBD1 (5 bases). In germline, CDR1 is SGHVS, CDR2 FQNEAQ. V lost 6 bases and J 2 bases, leaving 26 bases between the germline ends. CDR3 length: 19 residues. CDR3 nucleotides: TGTGCCAGCAGGGCGGCCGTTGGCTCCCACTTGGGGCCCTACAATGAGCAGTTCTTC. As protein: CASRAAVGSHLGPYNEQFF.

The chain links TRBV27 to TRBJ2-1; D is possibly TRBD1 (6 bases). Germline lookup yields CDR1 MNHEY and CDR2 SMNVEV (reference sequence). Trimming left V 5 bases short and J 4 bases short, with 9 bases between. The CDR3 is 13 residues long. The CDR3 is CASSRTVYNEQFF. CDR3 bases: TGTGCCAGCAGTCGGACAGTTTACAATGAGCAGTTCTTC.

This clonotype was picked up one time. The chain links TRBV5-6 to TRBJ2-7; TRBD1 might be the D (5 bases). The germline gives CDR1 SGHDT, CDR2 YYEEEE. The ends were cut back, 4 bases at V and 4 bases at J, with 12 bases in the middle. The CDR3 totals 13 residues. This CDR3 reads CASSPSSGYEQYF. The CDR3 DNA is TGTGCCAGCAGCCCCTCTTCAGGGTACGAGCAGTACTTC.

A few counts support this clonotype. J is TRBJ2-1 and V is TRBV5-1; a weak D match, TRBD1 (5 bases). V lost 3 bases, J lost 5 bases, and 15 bases lay in between. The CDR3 spans 15 residues. Germline CDR1 reads SGHRS; CDR2 reads YFSETQ. The CDR3 region has the DNA TGCGCCAGCAGCTCCACAGGTAATCGGGACAATGAGCAGTTCTTC. This encodes CASSSTGNRDNEQFF.

The rearrangement uses TRBV6-5 and TRBJ1-2, with D perhaps TRBD1 (6 bases). The V gene's germline CDR1 is MNHEY and CDR2 SVGAGI. The CDR3 contains 13 residues. The germline V and J ends were trimmed by 4 bases and 8 bases, with 14 bases remaining between them. This chain's CDR3 is CASSWDTSGGYTF. CDR3 DNA: TGTGCCAGCAGTTGGGACACGTCGGGCGGCTACACCTTC.

V and J are TRBV12-3 or TRBV12-4 and TRBJ2-2, with 7 bases identical to TRBD1. This CDR3 has 16 residues. The J segment lost 2 bases and the V segment lost 5 bases, leaving 8 bases of the junction unmatched. This chain's CDR3 is CASSRDRVGNTGELFF. In nucleotides, the CDR3 is TGTGCCAGCAGTCGCGACAGGGTCGGCAACACCGGGGAGCTGTTTTTT.

This clonotype was recorded a few times. This sequence joins TRBV5-1 and TRBJ2-7, with TRBD2 matching over 7 bases. This CDR3 is 13 amino acids long. Losses at the gene ends were 5 bases for V and 4 bases for J; bases not matched to a gene: 6. Germline V lookup: CDR1 SGHRS, CDR2 YFSETQ. CDR3 sequence (DNA): TGCGCCAGCAGACCAGGAGCGGGGTACGAGCAGTACTTC. It yields the protein CASRPGAGYEQYF.

The gene calls are TRBV10-3 and TRBJ2-7, with D possibly TRBD1 on 6 matching bases. V lost 4 bases and J lost 5, with 12 bases in between. CDR1 and CDR2 (germline): ENHRY, SYGVKD. The CDR3 extends over 13 amino acids. The CDR3 loop is CAISGTGKHEQYF. CDR3 DNA sequence: TGTGCCATCAGTGGCACAGGGAAACACGAGCAGTACTTC.

This clonotype was observed at least ten times. The genes are TRBV20-1 and TRBJ1-1; 9 bases align to TRBD1. Germline V gene lookup returns CDR1 DFQATT and CDR2 SNEGSKA (reference sequence). The junction had 1 base not matched to a gene; V was cut back by 2 bases and J by 3 bases. This CDR3 comprises 13 residues. The CDR3 nucleotides read TGCAGTGCTAGATGGACAGGGGACACTGAAGCTTTCTTT. This gives the protein CSARWTGDTEAFF.

The V and J genes are TRBV10-3 and TRBJ1-1; a weak D match, TRBD1 (5 bases). Germline V gene data show CDR1 as ENHRY and CDR2 as SYGVKD. V was clipped by 7 bases and J by 3 bases, with 15 bases between them. The CDR3 sequence is 14 residues long. CDR3 bases: TGTGCCATCACCGATCGGGGGTACGACACTGAAGCTTTCTTT. This codes for CAITDRGYDTEAFF.

The sample holds many counts of this clonotype. The genes are TRBV20-1 and TRBJ1-1, with D possibly matching TRBD1 (5 bases). CDR1 and CDR2 (germline): DFQATT, SNEGSKA (reference sequence). V was clipped by 6 bases and J by 4 bases, with 18 bases between them. CDR3 size: 14 residues. In DNA form, the CDR3 reads TGCAGTGCCCAACGGGGACGGGTAGGCACTGAAGCTTTCTTT. This sequence encodes CSAQRGRVGTEAFF.

The gene calls are TRBV27 and TRBJ1-3, with D possibly TRBD1 on 5 matching bases. Germline-derived CDR1 and CDR2 are MNHEY and SMNVEV (reference sequence). The V end was cut by 7 bases, the J end by 4 bases, with 11 bases between. The CDR3 spans 13 residues. CDR3 sequence (DNA): TGTGCCAGCATGCGGGGGTACGGAAACACCATATATTTT. This translates into CASMRGYGNTIYF.

This clonotype appeared a few times. This chain uses TRBV6-5 with TRBJ1-1; tentatively, D is TRBD1 (6 bases). Germline CDR1 reads MNHEY; CDR2 reads SVGAGI. The length of the CDR3 is 14 residues. With 4 bases removed from V and 1 base from J, the gap between germline ends came to 10 bases. CDR3 amino acids: CASSWGHRNTEAFF. Here the CDR3 DNA reads TGTGCCAGCAGTTGGGGACATCGGAACACTGAAGCTTTCTTT.

This clonotype was counted a few times. This chain links TRBV10-3 with TRBJ2-7; tentatively, D is TRBD1 (6 bases). CDR3 length equals 15 residues. The V end lost 6 bases, the J end lost 0 bases, and 15 bases lay between the germline ends. CDR1 and CDR2 from the germline V gene are ENHRY and SYGVKD. CDR3 residues: CAIRSTGPSSYEQYF. The CDR3 DNA is TGTGCCATCAGATCAACAGGGCCCAGCTCCTACGAGCAGTACTTC.

The chain recombines TRBV10-3 with TRBJ2-1, with D uncertain. CDR1 and CDR2 (germline): ENHRY, SYGVKD. V lost 5 bases to trimming and J lost 7 bases, with 9 bases between them. This CDR3 contains 12 residues. CDR3 loop: CAISSYTNEQFF. CDR3 DNA: TGTGCCATCAGTTCTTACACGAATGAGCAGTTCTTC.

The chain links TRBV24-1 to TRBJ2-5; the match to TRBD1 covers 10 bases. The junction had 0 bases not matched to a gene; V was cut back by 3 bases and J by 3 bases. Germline lookup yields CDR1 KGHDR and CDR2 SFDVKD. The CDR3 consists of 14 residues. CDR3 loop: CATSDGTGEETQYF. The CDR3 DNA sequence: TGTGCCACCAGTGATGGGACAGGGGAAGAGACCCAGTACTTC.

The chain has TRBV29-1 and TRBJ2-1, with no clear D. The V gene's germline CDR1 is SQVTM and CDR2 ANQGSEA. V shed 7 bases and J shed 1 base, with 14 bases lying between them. The CDR3 contains 14 residues. The CDR3 region has the DNA TGCAGCGGAGGCAAGACCAGGTCCTACAATGAGCAGTTCTTC. Translation gives CSGGKTRSYNEQFF.

This chain connects TRBV28 to TRBJ1-6; D is undetermined. Germline assignment: CDR1 MDHEN and CDR2 SYDVKM. The CDR3 covers 18 residues. V was clipped by 6 bases and J by 0 bases, with 18 bases between them. The CDR3 loop is CASSPATADLSYNSPLHF. The CDR3 DNA follows: TGTGCCAGCAGCCCAGCCACAGCCGACCTCTCCTATAATTCACCCCTCCACTTT.

This chain uses TRBV4-1 with TRBJ2-7; weak D call: TRBD1 (6 bases). The CDR3 length is 16 residues. Trimming removed 0 bases from V and 2 bases from J, with 14 bases in between. The V gene's germline CDR1 is MGHRA and CDR2 YSYEKL. The CDR3 loop is CASSQEDRYPTYEQYF. Written as DNA, the CDR3 is TGCGCCAGCAGCCAAGAGGACAGATACCCGACCTACGAGCAGTACTTC.

This clonotype appeared a few times. In DNA, the CDR3 is TGCGCCAGCAGCTTGGATGGAGCCAATCAGCCCCAGCATTTT. Residues: CASSLDGANQPQHF. The chain recombines TRBV5-1 with TRBJ1-5, with D uncertain. V was shortened by 0 bases and J by 3 bases, with 7 bases between the two germline ends. The CDR3 runs 14 residues. Germline CDR1 and CDR2: SGHRS and YFSETQ.

The chain employs TRBV18 and TRBJ1-4; D unclear. V was clipped by 3 bases and J by 5 bases, with 16 bases between them. Looked up from germline, CDR1 is KGHSH and CDR2 is LQKENI. This CDR3 spans 16 amino acids. The CDR3 region has the DNA TGTGCCAGCTCACCTCAAGAGAGGAGCACCAATGAAAAACTGTTTTTT. Its translation: CASSPQERSTNEKLFF.

This chain uses TRBV19 with TRBJ1-5; the match to TRBD1 covers 11 bases. This CDR3 comprises 18 residues. J lost 2 bases, V lost 3 bases, and 9 bases had no gene match. CDR1 and CDR2 from the germline V gene are LNHDA and SQIVND (reference sequence). The CDR3 sequence: CASSIWRRTGGGNQPQHF. As DNA, the CDR3 is TGTGCCAGTAGTATTTGGCGACGGACAGGGGGCGGCAATCAGCCCCAGCATTTT.

The chain carries TRBV9 and TRBJ2-5, with D possibly being TRBD2 (5 bases). Germline values: CDR1 SGDLS, CDR2 YYNGEE. V lost 7 bases and J lost 0, with 16 bases in between. The CDR3 loop spans 15 amino acids. As DNA, the CDR3 is TGTGCCAGCGGCCCGAGACCGGGGTACCAAGAGACCCAGTACTTC. Protein product: CASGPRPGYQETQYF.